This T cell receptor beta chain was captured in a study of shared clonotypes between healthy human individuals (dated by TCRdb to about 2020). Some background on the complete study: A couple of women and a few men aged 18 to 49 years were included in the cohort. For each donor, CD4 naive and CD4 memory were each given three plates, CD8 naive was given two plates, and CD8 memory was given one plate. The study deeply sequenced blood TCR repertoires of about 5 healthy adults to estimate repertoire size and the extent of clonotype sharing between individuals. Between about 0.85 and 9.5 billion PBMCs per donor were obtained by leukapheresis. Different laboratories and diverse techniques were used to prepare libraries and sequence TCR repertoires, to increase sequencing depth and limit assay-specific biases.

From its cysteine to its phenylalanine, the CDR3 spans 16 amino acids. The only DNA kept is the CDR3, 48 bases in frame from the first base. The germline V gene encodes CDR1 SGHDT and CDR2 YYEEEE. Trimming takes 3 bases from V and 2 bases from J, and the germline ends sit 17 bases apart. TCR CDR3 regions were amplified from genomic DNA by multiplex PCR using the deep immunoSEQ assay. For each cell subset, the extracted genomic DNA was distributed evenly across all wells of several immunoSEQ 96-well plates, and each plate served as one replicate. Each replicate PCR for sorted subsets received approximately 200 ng genomic DNA, equal to about 30,000 T cell genomes. Purified libraries were quantified with a Qubit 3.0 fluorometer, sized on a Bioanalyzer 2100, and re-quantified with the KAPA Library Quantification kit. Every immunoSEQ 96-well plate was sequenced on a dedicated single-read 150-cycle Illumina NextSeq 550 flow cell. As for how the authors treated the data: Because only junctional sequences without quality scores were contained in the immunoSEQ output, filtering matching that applied to full-length reads could not be performed. To assign V/J genes and CDR3, sequences were annotated against IMGT germline references using PyIR, a Python wrapper for IgBLAST v1.9. Reads were removed for weak V/J assignments (E-value above 1e-6), missing CDR3, stop codons, out-of-frame junctions, or ambiguous translated residues. V3J clonotypes were defined as sequences sharing an identical inferred V gene, J gene, and CDR3 amino acid sequence. Percentage overlap between repertoires was calculated by dividing the number of shared unique clonotypes by the size of the smaller repertoire. Three approaches were used to assess repertoire richness: RTK rarefaction, the Chao1 estimator, and Recon v2.1 estimates of unobserved clonotypes. OLGA was used to compute generation probabilities for all TCRbeta clonotypes that the gDNA method yielded from four donors. TCRdb took this table from immuneACCESS and kept in-frame rearrangements with V and J called. Such tables lack part of the clones; where checked against another copy, unresolved V genes explain under half of the gap, and the rest is unexplained. V and J calls and clone size are copied from that table; D and trimming were computed from the DNA. Here the sample has millions of clones; 85% to 95% occur a single time. More than 0.1% of the sample comes from the top ten.

The donors were healthy, HIV-negative adults with no recently reported acute infections or vaccinations. All donors were Caucasian adults living in Nashville, Tennessee, USA. CD4+ T cells were enriched by magnetic negative selection, after which naive cells were positively selected on CD45RA and the negative fraction was taken as the memory subset. Blood was obtained by leukapheresis, after which PBMCs were separated by Ficoll-Histopaque density gradient centrifugation and cryopreserved in liquid nitrogen vapor phase. Analytical flow cytometry was used to check the purity and quantity of each magnetically sorted T cell population. Genomic DNA was isolated from every sorted fraction and measured by UV absorbance on a Nanodrop 2000c. The paper's findings and limits, for the study overall: Pairwise subsampling led to the expectation that sequencing depth would affect the degree of clonotype sharing among donors. Sharing across a handful of donors was observed for approximately 5% of naive CD4, 3% to 3.5% of naive CD8, roughly 2.4% of memory CD4, and approximately 0.41% of memory CD8 clonotypes. Incomplete sequencing was indicated by rarefaction of sorted-subset datasets, despite the large sequencing depth. Only blood was sampled, and tissue TCR repertoires likely differ from those in blood. Because the study included only a small number of donors, the genetic and exposure-history diversity represented was limited. Naive subsets generally had larger estimated clonotype richness than memory subsets. Higher generation probabilities were observed for clonotypes shared by all four sorted-subset donors than for non-shared clonotypes.

Concerning this clone itself: The specificity of this receptor is unknown. Base qualities are missing; no much larger clone stands one base away.

The sample comprised naive CD4+ T cells sorted from blood. Reading the label with the study, this specimen's cell subset or site is: CD45RA+ positively selected. The sequence is built from TRBV5-6 and TRBJ2-5; 6 matching bases give a weak D call of TRBD2. The receptor was derived from a young man in good health. DNA sequence: TGTGCCAGCAGCTCGGCAAAGCTAGCGAAACAAGAGACCCAGTACTTC. Translated, this is CASSSAKLAKQETQYF.